Below are 21 T cell receptor beta chains sequenced from a single sample in a study of human T cells and chemical hapten exposure. The time point denotes: patch test 3, about 24 weeks after DPC sensitization. Sample treatment: therapeutic diphenylcyclopropenone sensitization with weekly scalp DPC. TCRdb processed the RACE reads anew with MiXCR; each CDR3 protein has one entry. The top ten hold roughly 2.4% of the sample, which has about 200,000 distinct CDR3 sequences, roughly a quarter seen once. The sample in question was whole blood, obtained in connection with sensitization to the hapten diphenylcyclopropenone (DPC). These receptors were collected from a woman between 35 and 50 years old with alopecia areata. Some clones in this sample may be carry-over from other donors' samples.

The V and J genes are TRBV10-3 and TRBJ2-3; D is perhaps TRBD2 (5 bases). The germline V gene has CDR1 ENHRY and CDR2 SYGVKD. Trimming took 4 bases from V and 0 from J, leaving 11 bases between them. This CDR3 is 15 amino acids long. Here the CDR3 DNA reads TGTGCCATCAGTGGTCGAGCGGCTAGCACAGATACGCAGTATTTT. Amino acid sequence: CAISGRAASTDTQYF.

This clonotype has only a few counts. J is TRBJ2-1 and V is TRBV5-4; TRBD1 agrees at 7 bases. The J segment lost 1 base and the V segment lost 3 bases, leaving 4 bases of the junction unmatched. This CDR3 has 15 amino acids. Per germline, CDR1 SGHNT and CDR2 YYREEE (reference sequence). DNA for the CDR3: TGTGCCAGCAGCTCGGGACAGCGATCCTACAATGAGCAGTTCTTC. Translating gives CASSSGQRSYNEQFF.

This clonotype was found a few times. The V and J genes are TRBV6-5 and TRBJ1-1; a possible D gene is TRBD1 (5 bases). The V end lost 0 bases, the J end lost 0 bases, and 8 bases lay between the germline ends. Looked up from germline, CDR1 is MNHEY and CDR2 is SVGAGI. The CDR3 is made up of 15 amino acids. Here the CDR3 reads CASSYSGTMNTEAFF. The CDR3 DNA follows: TGTGCCAGCAGTTACTCAGGGACCATGAACACTGAAGCTTTCTTT.

V gene TRBV25-1 combines with J gene TRBJ2-5; D is undetermined. CDR3 length: 13 residues. The germline V gene has CDR1 MGHDK and CDR2 SYGVNS. V gave up 7 bases and J gave up 2 bases, with 11 bases separating them. CDR3 DNA sequence: TGTGCCAGCACCAAGGGATCTCAAGAGACCCAGTACTTC. Encoded protein: CASTKGSQETQYF.

In its sample, this clonotype was seen a few times. The chain has TRBV4-3 and TRBJ2-7; 9 bases line up with TRBD1. Germline values: CDR1 LGHNA, CDR2 YSLEER. The ends lost 4 bases at V and 5 bases at J; junction bases unmatched: 15. This CDR3 region has 17 residues. The DNA of the CDR3 is TGCGCCAGCAGCCCATTCCACGTGACAGGGGGACTGGACGAGCAGTACTTC. It is translated as CASSPFHVTGGLDEQYF.

In this sample, this clonotype turned up a few times. The chain combines TRBV18 with TRBJ2-7, with a weak D call TRBD2 (6 bases). Per the germline V gene, CDR1 is KGHSH and CDR2 is LQKENI. V lost 5 bases and J lost 5, with 13 bases in between. The CDR3 runs 13 residues. CDR3 DNA: TGTGCCAGCTCAGGAGGGCTTGCGGACGAGCAGTACTTC. It specifies CASSGGLADEQYF.

This clonotype was found a few times. The chain has TRBV20-1 and TRBJ1-6; D possibly corresponds to TRBD1 (6 bases). The CDR3 spans 12 residues. Between the trimmed V and J ends, which lost 3 bases and 10 bases, there was a span of 10 bases. CDR1 DFQATT and CDR2 SNEGSKA come from the germline V gene (reference sequence). DNA of the CDR3: TGCAGTGCTAGCGGGGGGCGCTCACCCCTCCACTTT. It is translated as CSASGGRSPLHF.

The chain employs TRBV7-2 and TRBJ2-1, with no clear D. The CDR3 length is 15 residues. Germline CDR1 is SGHTA and CDR2 is FQGNSA. V dropped 5 bases and J dropped 0 bases, with 11 bases sitting between them. CDR3 sequence reads: CASSRRLNSYNEQFF. The CDR3 DNA follows: TGTGCCAGCAGCCGTCGACTGAACTCCTACAATGAGCAGTTCTTC.

Relative to its sample, this clonotype is medium-sized. The chain employs TRBV28 and TRBJ1-2, with D maybe TRBD1 (6 bases). The germline V gene has CDR1 MDHEN and CDR2 SYDVKM. Trimming shortened V by 3 bases and J by 1 base, and 21 bases separated the two germline ends. This CDR3 contains 18 residues. The CDR3 DNA sequence: TGTGCCAGCAGTTTCTCACGGGGGCAGAATTTTCATAACTATGGCTACACCTTC. Its protein is CASSFSRGQNFHNYGYTF.

This clonotype was seen a few times. This sequence joins TRBV27 and TRBJ2-7; D is perhaps TRBD2 (6 bases). Trimming left V 6 bases short and J 3 bases short, with 21 bases between. The CDR3 sequence is 16 residues long. Germline values: CDR1 MNHEY, CDR2 SMNVEV (reference sequence). CDR3 DNA: TGTGCCAGCAGCACCCCCCGAGGCGGGAAAATCTACGAGCAGTACTTC. Translating it yields CASSTPRGGKIYEQYF.

The V and J genes are TRBV9 and TRBJ2-1; D is possibly TRBD1 or TRBD2 (6 bases each). V was clipped by 6 bases and J by 7 bases, with 14 bases between them. There are 13 residues in the CDR3. Looked up from germline, CDR1 is SGDLS and CDR2 is YYNGEE. CDR3 sequence: CASKAGGGNEQFF. CDR3 coding DNA: TGTGCCAGCAAAGCAGGAGGGGGGAATGAGCAGTTCTTC.

This chain links TRBV29-1 with TRBJ2-3; the match to TRBD1 covers 8 bases. The germline V gene encodes CDR1 SQVTM and CDR2 ANQGSEA. The V segment lost 1 base and the J segment 1 base; nucleotides outside the gene matches: 10. The CDR3 is made up of 17 amino acids. Here the CDR3 DNA reads TGCAGCGTTGAAGGATTAAGTCAGGGGGCTCGCACAGATACGCAGTATTTT. Translated, it gives CSVEGLSQGARTDTQYF.

This clonotype was counted only a few times. This chain links TRBV28 with TRBJ2-3; D may be TRBD1 (6 bases). V lost 6 bases and J lost 0, with 16 bases in between. This CDR3 comprises 16 residues. Germline V lookup: CDR1 MDHEN, CDR2 SYDVKM. In DNA, the CDR3 is TGTGCCAGCAGCACCCTCACAGGGCTCAGCACAGATACGCAGTATTTT. This translates into CASSTLTGLSTDTQYF.

The CDR3: CSAPLGGNTGELFF. In DNA form, the CDR3 reads TGCAGTGCTCCCCTGGGGGGGAACACCGGGGAGCTGTTTTTT. V and J are TRBV20-1 and TRBJ2-2; perhaps TRBD2 as D (6 bases). The CDR3 is made up of 14 amino acids. Trimming stripped 5 bases from V and 1 base from J, with 11 bases between. CDR1 and CDR2 (germline): DFQATT, SNEGSKA (reference sequence).

The gene calls are TRBV10-3 and TRBJ1-6; D uncertain. V was clipped by 5 bases and J by 11 bases, with 13 bases between them. The CDR3 consists of 13 residues. Germline CDR1 and CDR2: ENHRY and SYGVKD. CDR3 nucleotides: TGTGCCATCAGTACCGGACGGGAGACACCCCTCCACTTT. It is translated as CAISTGRETPLHF.

The V call is TRBV7-9, the J call TRBJ2-2; D uncertain. The ends were cut back, 5 bases at V and 6 bases at J, with 13 bases in the middle. This CDR3 contains 14 residues. Germline CDR1 and CDR2: SEHNR and FQNEAQ (reference sequence). CDR3 amino acids: CASSPRTVAGELFF. The CDR3 nucleotides are TGTGCCAGCAGCCCACGGACCGTTGCCGGGGAGCTGTTTTTT.

The rearrangement uses TRBV12-3 or TRBV12-4 and TRBJ2-3, with 10 bases aligning to TRBD2. This CDR3 spans 17 amino acids. The V segment lost 1 base and the J segment 3 bases; nucleotides outside the gene matches: 7. The CDR3 DNA follows: TGTGCCAGCAGTTTAGAAGCGGGAGGGGCGGGTACAGATACGCAGTATTTT. Its protein product is CASSLEAGGAGTDTQYF.

This clonotype was observed a few times. The chain is built from TRBV6-1 and TRBJ2-5, with D maybe TRBD2 (5 bases). The V and J ends lost 5 bases and 3 bases respectively, with 10 bases between them. This CDR3 contains 13 residues. Per germline, CDR1 MNHNS and CDR2 SASEGT. Written as DNA, the CDR3 is TGTGCCAGCAGTATTCCCGGGGAAGAGACCCAGTACTTC. Translated, it gives CASSIPGEETQYF.

This clonotype was recorded once. V usage is TRBV7-2 and J usage is TRBJ2-1; tentatively, D is TRBD2 (5 bases). Germline lookup yields CDR1 SGHTA and CDR2 FQGNSA. The CDR3 sequence is 14 residues long. V was trimmed by 4 bases and J by 6 bases, leaving 13 bases between them. CDR3 in DNA: TGTGCCAGCAGCTCCCGAAGAGAGGGCAATGAGCAGTTCTTC. It yields the protein CASSSRREGNEQFF. Based on the CDR3 plus reference TRBV7-2 and TRBJ2-1, the full variable domain is GAGVSQSPSNKVTEKGKDVELRCDPISGHTALYWYRQSLGQGLEFLIYFQGNSAPDKSGLPSDRFSAERTGGSVSTLTIQRTQQEDSAVYLCASSSRREGNEQFFGPGTRLTVL.

J is TRBJ2-1 and V is TRBV6-2 or TRBV6-3, with TRBD2 matching 8 bases. Trimming cost V 6 bases and J 10 bases; bases outside gene matches: 8. The CDR3 is made up of 13 amino acids. The germline gives CDR1 MNHEY, CDR2 SVGEGT. CDR3 sequence: CASRSLLAGEQFF. DNA for the CDR3: TGTGCCAGCAGGTCCCTCTTAGCGGGAGAGCAGTTCTTC.

The chain combines TRBV7-2 with TRBJ2-1; D ambiguous. Germline CDR1 SGHTA, CDR2 FQGNSA. V was cut by 1 base and J by 4 bases, with 14 bases left in between. The CDR3 has 16 amino acids. The CDR3 nucleotides read TGTGCCAGCAGCTTAGTAGTTAAAGGGCCTTACAATGAGCAGTTCTTC. Translated, it gives CASSLVVKGPYNEQFF.